The present entry profiles one TCR beta chain with its context. Its antigen has not been determined. Within one base of it there is no much larger clone, and no base qualities were kept. The same CDR3 is also encoded by other DNA sequences in this sample. CD8 naive samples consisted of CD45RO-negative cells that were positively selected for CCR7, yielding a CD45RA+CCR7+ population without TemRA cells. The donors were healthy, HIV-negative adults with no recently reported acute infections or vaccinations. All donors were Caucasian adults living in Nashville, Tennessee, USA. Blood was collected by leukapheresis, and PBMCs were isolated by Ficoll-Histopaque density gradient centrifugation and then cryopreserved in liquid nitrogen vapor phase. Analytical flow cytometry was used to check the purity and quantity of every magnetically sorted T cell population. Genomic DNA was isolated from each sorted fraction and quantified by UV absorbance on a Nanodrop 2000c.

This entry belongs to a study of shared clonotypes between healthy human individuals (TCRdb year 2020). Background for the entire study: A couple of women and three men aged 18 to 49 years were included in the cohort. For each donor, CD4 naive and CD4 memory were each given three plates, CD8 naive was given two plates, and CD8 memory was given one plate. The study deeply sequenced blood TCR repertoires of several healthy adults to estimate repertoire size and the extent of clonotype sharing between individuals. Libraries were prepared and TCR repertoires were sequenced by different laboratories using diverse techniques, in order to increase sequencing depth and limit assay-specific biases. Per donor, leukapheresis produced somewhere between about 0.9 and 9.5 billion PBMCs.

TCR CDR3 regions were amplified from genomic DNA by multiplex PCR using the deep immunoSEQ assay. Extracted genomic DNA from each cell subset was distributed evenly across all wells of several immunoSEQ 96-well plates, and each plate was treated as a replicate. For sorted subsets, approximately 190 ng of genomic DNA, equivalent to some 30,000 T cell genomes, went into each replicate PCR. Purified libraries were measured with a Qubit 3.0 fluorometer, size-checked on a Bioanalyzer 2100, and measured again with the KAPA Library Quantification kit. Every immunoSEQ 96-well plate was sequenced on a dedicated single-read 150-cycle Illumina NextSeq 550 flow cell. The original pipeline was this. The immunoSEQ output contained only junctional sequences without quality scores, so filtering could not match that applied to full-length reads. Sequences were annotated with PyIR, a Python wrapper for IgBLAST v1.9, using IMGT germline references to assign V/J genes and CDR3. Reads were filtered out if the reads had weak V/J assignments (E-value above 1e-6), no CDR3, stop codons, out-of-frame junctions, or ambiguous translated residues. V3J clonotypes were defined as sequences sharing the same inferred V gene, J gene, and CDR3 amino acid sequence. Percentage overlap between repertoires was computed as shared unique clonotypes divided by the size of the smaller repertoire. Repertoire richness was assessed with RTK rarefaction, the Chao1 estimator, and Recon v2.1 estimates of unobserved clonotypes. For all TCRbeta clonotypes obtained by the gDNA method from a few donors, generation probabilities were computed with OLGA. TCRdb provides this immuneACCESS table in a form limited to in-frame rearrangements. Some clones are lacking; in checked studies, under half of them reflect an unresolved V gene, and why the rest are absent is not known. V and J calls and clone size are copied from that table; D and trimming were computed from the DNA. The sample contains about 2.2 million clones, just over 90% of them found a single time. Roughly 1.7% of the sample comes from the top ten.

The CDR3 goes from the cysteine to the phenylalanine over 12 residues. The only DNA kept is the CDR3, 36 bases in frame from the first base. The germline ends are 10 bases apart after V is trimmed by 4 bases and J by 6 bases. The CDR1 and CDR2 encoded by the germline V gene are MNHNS and SASEGT. The study at large found these results: Sharing across a few donors was observed for roughly 5.4% of naive CD4, less than 4% of naive CD8, 2% to 2.5% of memory CD4, and about 0.4% of memory CD8 clonotypes. Clonotypes shared by all four sorted-subset donors showed higher generation probabilities than non-shared clonotypes. The genetic and exposure-history diversity represented was limited by the small number of donors. Based on pairwise subsampling, the degree of clonotype sharing among donors was expected to be affected by sequencing depth. Even with the large sequencing depth, rarefaction of the sorted-subset datasets indicated that sequencing was incomplete. Naive subsets generally had larger estimated clonotype richness than memory subsets. Sampling was restricted to blood, and TCR repertoires in tissues likely differ from the TCR repertoires found in blood.

This clonotype originated in a young man in good health. Some clones in this sample may be carry-over from other donors' samples. The sequence links TRBV6-1 to TRBJ2-7; possibly the D gene is TRBD1, per 5 matching bases. Sequencing input: naive CD8+ T cells from PBMCs. This specimen's cell subset or site label, interpreted: CD45RA+CCR7+. The CDR3 is CASSVRVGEQYF. The DNA sequence is as follows: TGTGCCAGCAGTGTCAGGGTCGGCGAGCAGTACTTC.